This T cell receptor (beta chain) was sequenced for a study of cytomegalovirus exposure and HLA in healthy donors. Study outcomes and limitations: Several V segments, TRBV6-2 and TRBV6-3 among them, could not be told apart and were dropped.

Primers for the PCR totalled 60 Vbeta and 13 Jbeta. Here immunoSEQ multiplex PCR was the method, and the copy in TCRdb shows in-frame clones only, minus some. In total, the table holds 75,000 to 85,000 clones. With respect to this clone: The antigen remains unidentified.

The J segment lost 5 bases and the V segment lost 1 base, leaving 3 bases of the junction unmatched. The germline CDR1 and CDR2 sequences are KGHSH and LQKENI. The CDR3 contains 15 residues. J is TRBJ2-3 and V is TRBV18; 10 positions match TRBD1. The source of this sequence is a man aged 18-30 years in good health and CMV-seropositive. The sequenced sample was PBMCs. This chain's CDR3 is CASSPLGQGEDTQYF. CDR3 coding DNA: TGTGCCAGCTCACCACTTGGACAGGGGGAAGATACGCAGTATTTT.